This TCR beta chain was captured by sequencing in a study of post-analysis software for immune sequencing data. Germline V gives CDR1 SEHNR, CDR2 FQNEAQ (reference sequence). The ends were cut back, 6 bases at V and 6 bases at J, with 12 bases in the middle. The CDR3 runs to 13 residues. The TCR beta cDNA libraries carried unique molecular identifiers. TCRdb analysed the PCR reads with MiXCR anew, one entry per CDR3 protein. The sample yields hundreds of thousands of distinct CDR3 sequences, about 27% seen once. This clonotype was seen only a few times. Its antigen is currently unknown. Study results and caveats: Batch-matched samples strongly co-clustered by F measure. Patients showed TRBV5-6, TRBV5-1 and TRBV20-1 among a handful of TRBV segments more frequent than in controls.

This receptor was identified in a girl aged 10-17 years with multiple sclerosis. V gene TRBV7-9 combines with J gene TRBJ2-1; possibly TRBD1 for D (6 bases). The sequenced sample consisted of blood. The CDR3 sequence: CASSSTGFNEQFF. CDR3 nucleotide sequence: TGTGCCAGCAGTTCAACAGGGTTCAATGAGCAGTTCTTC.